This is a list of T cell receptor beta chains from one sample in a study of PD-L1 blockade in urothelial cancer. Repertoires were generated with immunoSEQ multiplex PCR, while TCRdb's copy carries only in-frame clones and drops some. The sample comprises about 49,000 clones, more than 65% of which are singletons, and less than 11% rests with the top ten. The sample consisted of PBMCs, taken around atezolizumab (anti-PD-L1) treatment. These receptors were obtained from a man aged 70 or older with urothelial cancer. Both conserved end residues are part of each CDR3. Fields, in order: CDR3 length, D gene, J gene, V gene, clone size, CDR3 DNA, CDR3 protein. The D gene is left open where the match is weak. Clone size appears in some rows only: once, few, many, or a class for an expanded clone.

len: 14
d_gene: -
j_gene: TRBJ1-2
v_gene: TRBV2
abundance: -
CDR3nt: TGTGCCAGCAGAGAAAAGGGGGCTAACTATGGCTACACCTTC
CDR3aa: CASREKGANYGYTF

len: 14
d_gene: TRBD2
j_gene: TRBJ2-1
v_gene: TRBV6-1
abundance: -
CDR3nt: TGTGCCAGCAGCGGGACTACCACGAACAATGAGCAGTTCTTC
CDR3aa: CASSGTTTNNEQFF

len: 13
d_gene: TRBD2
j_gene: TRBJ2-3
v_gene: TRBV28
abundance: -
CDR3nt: TGTGCCAGCCGCGGGAGCGATTCAGATACGCAGTATTTT
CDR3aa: CASRGSDSDTQYF

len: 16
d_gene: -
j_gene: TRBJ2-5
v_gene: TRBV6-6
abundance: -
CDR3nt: TGTGCCAGCAGTTACTCGGAGTTGGCTAGTCGAGAGACCCAGTACTTC
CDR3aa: CASSYSELASRETQYF

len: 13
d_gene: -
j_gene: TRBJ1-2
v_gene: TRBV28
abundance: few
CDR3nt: TGTGCCAGCAGTTTAGGGGGCGGGTATGGCTACACCTTC
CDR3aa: CASSLGGGYGYTF

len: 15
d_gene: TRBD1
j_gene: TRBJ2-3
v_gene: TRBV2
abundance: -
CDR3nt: TGTGCCAGCAGGCAGGGGGCCATTAGCACAGATACGCAGTATTTT
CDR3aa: CASRQGAISTDTQYF

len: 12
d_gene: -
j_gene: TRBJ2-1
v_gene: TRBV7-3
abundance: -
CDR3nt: TGTGCCAGCAGCTTAACTAGTGGTGAGCAGTTCTTC
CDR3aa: CASSLTSGEQFF

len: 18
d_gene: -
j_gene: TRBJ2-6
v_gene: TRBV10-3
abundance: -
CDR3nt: TGTGCCATCAGTGATGGTGCAGGCTGGGCCCCTGGGGCCAACGTCCTGACTTTC
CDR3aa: CAISDGAGWAPGANVLTF

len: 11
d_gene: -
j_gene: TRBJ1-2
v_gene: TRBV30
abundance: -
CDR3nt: TGTGCCTGGAGTCGTTCCTATGGCTACACCTTC
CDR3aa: CAWSRSYGYTF

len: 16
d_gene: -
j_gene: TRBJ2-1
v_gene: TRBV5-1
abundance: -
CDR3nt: TGCGCCAGCCGGACGGAGGGGCGAAGCTCCTACAATGAGCAGTTCTTC
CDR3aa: CASRTEGRSSYNEQFF

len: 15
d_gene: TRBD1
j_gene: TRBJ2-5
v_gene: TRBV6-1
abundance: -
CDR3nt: TGTGCCAGCGGGCGATATGGGACAGGACAAGAGACCCAGTACTTC
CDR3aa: CASGRYGTGQETQYF

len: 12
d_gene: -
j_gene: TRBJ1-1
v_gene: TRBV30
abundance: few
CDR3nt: TGTGCCTGGCAGGGTATGAACACTGAAGCTTTCTTT
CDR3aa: CAWQGMNTEAFF

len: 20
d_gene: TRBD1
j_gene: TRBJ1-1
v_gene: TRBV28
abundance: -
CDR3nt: TGTGCCAGCAGTCCCTACGGCCGGTTTTTAACTCGGGACAGGGACACTGAAGCTTTCTTT
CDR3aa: CASSPYGRFLTRDRDTEAFF

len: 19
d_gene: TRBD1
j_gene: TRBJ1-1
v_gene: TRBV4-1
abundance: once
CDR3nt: TGCGCCAGCAGCCAGCCCCGGGGACAGGGGGCGGTTTGGGGTACTGAAGCTTTCTTT
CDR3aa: CASSQPRGQGAVWGTEAFF

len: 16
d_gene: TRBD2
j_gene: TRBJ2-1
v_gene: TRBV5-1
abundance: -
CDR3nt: TGCGCCAGCAGCTTGGAGACTAGCGGGGGGAACAATGAGCAGTTCTTC
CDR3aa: CASSLETSGGNNEQFF

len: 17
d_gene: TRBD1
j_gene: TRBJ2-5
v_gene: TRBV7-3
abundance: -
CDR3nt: TGTGCCAGCAGGCAAGAAAGGACAGGTAATACTCAAGAGACCCAGTACTTC
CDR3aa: CASRQERTGNTQETQYF

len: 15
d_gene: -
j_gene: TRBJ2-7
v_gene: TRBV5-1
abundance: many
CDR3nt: TGCGCCAGCAGCTTGCGGGGAGGAGGCCCCTACGAGCAGTACTTC
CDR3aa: CASSLRGGGPYEQYF

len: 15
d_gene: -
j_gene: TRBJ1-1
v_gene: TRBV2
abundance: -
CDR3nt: TGTGCCAGCAGCGTTGGTAGTCGGGGGAACACTGAAGCTTTCTTT
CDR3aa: CASSVGSRGNTEAFF

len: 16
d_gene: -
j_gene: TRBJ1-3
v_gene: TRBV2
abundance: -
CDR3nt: TGTGCCAGCATCGGACCCCCGGGATTCTCTGGAAACACCATATATTTT
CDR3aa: CASIGPPGFSGNTIYF

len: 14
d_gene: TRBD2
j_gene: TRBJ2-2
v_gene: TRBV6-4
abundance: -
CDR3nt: TGTGCCAGCAGGGTAGCGGGAGAAACCGGGGAGCTGTTTTTT
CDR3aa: CASRVAGETGELFF

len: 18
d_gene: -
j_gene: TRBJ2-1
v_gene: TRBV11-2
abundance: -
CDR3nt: TGTGCCAGCAGCTTAGTTTGGGCTAGCGAGAGCTCCTACAATGAGCAGTTCTTC
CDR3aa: CASSLVWASESSYNEQFF

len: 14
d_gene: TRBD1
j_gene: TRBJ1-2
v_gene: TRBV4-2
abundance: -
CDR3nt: TGTGCCAGCAGCCAAGCGACAGGGGTGTATGGCTACACCTTC
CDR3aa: CASSQATGVYGYTF

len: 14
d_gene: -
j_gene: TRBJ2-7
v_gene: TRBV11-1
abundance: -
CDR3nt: TGTGCCAGCAGCTTCTCGGGACTGACCTACGAGCAGTACTTC
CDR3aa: CASSFSGLTYEQYF

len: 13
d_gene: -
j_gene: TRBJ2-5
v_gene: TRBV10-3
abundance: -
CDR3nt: TGTGCCATCAGTGGGGGGACTTCAGAGACCCAGTACTTC
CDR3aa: CAISGGTSETQYF

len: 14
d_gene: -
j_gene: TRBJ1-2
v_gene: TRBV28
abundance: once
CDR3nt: TGTGCCAGCAAGTACAGCCTCGGGGATTATGGCTACACCTTC
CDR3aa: CASKYSLGDYGYTF

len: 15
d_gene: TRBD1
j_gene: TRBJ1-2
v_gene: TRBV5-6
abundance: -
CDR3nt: TGTGCCAGCAGCTTCCGGGACAGGGTAAACTATGGCTACACCTTC
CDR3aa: CASSFRDRVNYGYTF

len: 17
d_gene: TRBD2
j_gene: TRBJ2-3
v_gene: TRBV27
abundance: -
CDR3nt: TGTGCCAGCAGTTCGGGACTAGCGGGAGTGGGCACAGATACGCAGTATTTT
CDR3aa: CASSSGLAGVGTDTQYF

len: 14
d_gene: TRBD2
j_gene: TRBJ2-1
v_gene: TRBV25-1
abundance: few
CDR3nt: TGTGCCAGCAGTGGGGGGTCTAGCGGGATAATAGAGTTCTTC
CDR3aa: CASSGGSSGIIEFF

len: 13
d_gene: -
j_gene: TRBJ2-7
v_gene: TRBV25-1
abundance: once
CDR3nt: TGTGCCAGCAGCAGAATCGGGACTTACGAGCAGTACTTC
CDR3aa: CASSRIGTYEQYF

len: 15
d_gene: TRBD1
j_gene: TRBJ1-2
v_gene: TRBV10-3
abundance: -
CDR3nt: TGTGCCATCCATGCCCCCGACAGGGGAGGGTATGGCTACACCTTC
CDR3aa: CAIHAPDRGGYGYTF

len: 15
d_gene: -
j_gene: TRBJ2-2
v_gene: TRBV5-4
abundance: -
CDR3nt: TGTGCCAGCAGCTTGGTCGGGGCGAACACCGGGGAGCTGTTTTTT
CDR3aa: CASSLVGANTGELFF

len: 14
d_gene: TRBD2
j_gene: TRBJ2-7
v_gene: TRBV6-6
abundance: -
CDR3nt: TGTGCCAGCAGCCGGGGGGGCGGGAGGGACGAGCAGTACTTC
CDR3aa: CASSRGGGRDEQYF

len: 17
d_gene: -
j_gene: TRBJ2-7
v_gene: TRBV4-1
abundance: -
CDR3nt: TGCGCCAGCAGCGTCCTCGGCGGATTTACCCCCGGGGGCGAGCAGTACTTC
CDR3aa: CASSVLGGFTPGGEQYF

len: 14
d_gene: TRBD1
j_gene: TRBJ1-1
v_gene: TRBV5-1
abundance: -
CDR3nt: TGCGCCAGCAGCATACAGGGGGAGGACACTGAAGCTTTCTTT
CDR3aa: CASSIQGEDTEAFF

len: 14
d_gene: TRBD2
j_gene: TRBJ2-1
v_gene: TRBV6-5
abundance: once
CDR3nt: TGTGCCAGCAGTAGGCGGGAGGGCTACAATGAGCAGTTCTTC
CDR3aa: CASSRREGYNEQFF

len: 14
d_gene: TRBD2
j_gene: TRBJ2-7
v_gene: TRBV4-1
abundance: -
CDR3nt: TGCGCCAGCAGCCAAGGGGCTAGCGGCTACGAGCAGTACTTC
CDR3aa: CASSQGASGYEQYF

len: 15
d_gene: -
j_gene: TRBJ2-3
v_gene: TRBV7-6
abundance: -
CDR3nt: TGTGCCAGCAGCTCACAGGGACTATACACAGATACGCAGTATTTT
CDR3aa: CASSSQGLYTDTQYF

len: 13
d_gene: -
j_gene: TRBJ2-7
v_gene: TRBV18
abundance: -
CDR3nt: TGTGCCAGCTCCGCGGGACGGACCTACGAGCAGTACTTC
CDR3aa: CASSAGRTYEQYF